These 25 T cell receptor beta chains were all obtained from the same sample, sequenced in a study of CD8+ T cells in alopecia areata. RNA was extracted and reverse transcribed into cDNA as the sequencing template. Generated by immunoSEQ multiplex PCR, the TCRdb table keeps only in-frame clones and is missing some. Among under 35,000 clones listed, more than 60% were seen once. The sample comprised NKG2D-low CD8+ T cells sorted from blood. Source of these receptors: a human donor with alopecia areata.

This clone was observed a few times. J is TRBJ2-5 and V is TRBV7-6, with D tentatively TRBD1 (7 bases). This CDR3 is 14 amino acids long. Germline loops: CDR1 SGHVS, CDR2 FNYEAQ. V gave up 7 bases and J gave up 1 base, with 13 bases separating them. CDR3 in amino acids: CASTGDSFQETQYF. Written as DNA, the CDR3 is TGTGCCAGCACGGGGGACAGTTTCCAAGAGACCCAGTACTTC.

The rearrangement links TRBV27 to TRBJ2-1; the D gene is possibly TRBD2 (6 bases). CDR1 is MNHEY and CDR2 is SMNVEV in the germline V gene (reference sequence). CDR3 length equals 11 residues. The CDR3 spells CAASAYNEQFF. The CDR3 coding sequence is TGTGCGGCTAGCGCCTACAATGAGCAGTTCTTC.

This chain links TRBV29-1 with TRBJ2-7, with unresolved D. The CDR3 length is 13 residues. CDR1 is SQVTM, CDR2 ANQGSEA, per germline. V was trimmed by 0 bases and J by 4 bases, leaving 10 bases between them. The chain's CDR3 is CSVEDRVNYEQYF. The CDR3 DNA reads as TGCAGCGTTGAAGATCGTGTGAATTACGAGCAGTACTTC.

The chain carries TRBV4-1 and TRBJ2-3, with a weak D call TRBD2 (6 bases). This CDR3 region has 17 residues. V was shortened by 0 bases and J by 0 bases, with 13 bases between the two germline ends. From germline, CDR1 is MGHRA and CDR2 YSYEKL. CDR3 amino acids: CASSQDGLGTSTDTQYF. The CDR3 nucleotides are TGCGCCAGCAGCCAAGATGGTCTGGGGACTAGCACAGATACGCAGTATTTT.

The CDR3 sequence: CASSPGGSPSYEQYF. In DNA, the CDR3 is TGCGCCAGCAGCCCCGGGGGCAGTCCCTCCTACGAGCAGTACTTC. The V gene is TRBV5-1, the J gene TRBJ2-7; tentatively, D is TRBD1 or TRBD2 (6 bases each). The CDR3 totals 15 residues. Trimming took off 4 bases at V and 0 bases at J, with 14 bases between the two ends. The germline V gene has CDR1 SGHRS and CDR2 YFSETQ.

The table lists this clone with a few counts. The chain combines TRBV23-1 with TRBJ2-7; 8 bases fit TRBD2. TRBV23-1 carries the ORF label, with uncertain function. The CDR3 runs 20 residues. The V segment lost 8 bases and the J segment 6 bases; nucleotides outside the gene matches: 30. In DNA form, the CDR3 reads TGCGCCAGCGCCCGGGGGGGGGCGAGGCTTAAGAAGATTATTCTCCCCGAGCAGTACTTC. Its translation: CASARGGARLKKIILPEQYF.

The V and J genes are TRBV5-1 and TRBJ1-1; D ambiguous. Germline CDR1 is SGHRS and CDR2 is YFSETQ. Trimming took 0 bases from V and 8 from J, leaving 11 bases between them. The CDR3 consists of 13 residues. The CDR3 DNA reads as TGCGCCAGCAGCTTGGACCCTACGGAAGAAGCTTTCTTT. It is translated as CASSLDPTEEAFF.

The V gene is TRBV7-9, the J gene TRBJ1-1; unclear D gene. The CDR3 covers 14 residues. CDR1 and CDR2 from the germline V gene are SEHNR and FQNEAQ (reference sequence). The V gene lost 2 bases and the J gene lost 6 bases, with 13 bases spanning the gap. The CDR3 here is CASSLIMGSSEAFF. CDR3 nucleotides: TGTGCCAGCAGCTTAATTATGGGGTCTTCTGAAGCTTTCTTT.

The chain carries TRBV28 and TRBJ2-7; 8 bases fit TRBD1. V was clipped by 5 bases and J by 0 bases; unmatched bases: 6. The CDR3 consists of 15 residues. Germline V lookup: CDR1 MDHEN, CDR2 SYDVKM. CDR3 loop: CASSRTGILSYEQYF. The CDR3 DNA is TGTGCCAGCAGTAGGACAGGGATTCTCTCCTACGAGCAGTACTTC.

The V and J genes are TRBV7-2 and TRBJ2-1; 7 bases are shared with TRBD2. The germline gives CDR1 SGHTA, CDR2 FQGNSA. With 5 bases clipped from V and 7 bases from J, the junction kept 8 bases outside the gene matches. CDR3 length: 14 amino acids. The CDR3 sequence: CASSPWASGNEQFF. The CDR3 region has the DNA TGTGCCAGCAGCCCCTGGGCTAGCGGTAATGAGCAGTTCTTC.

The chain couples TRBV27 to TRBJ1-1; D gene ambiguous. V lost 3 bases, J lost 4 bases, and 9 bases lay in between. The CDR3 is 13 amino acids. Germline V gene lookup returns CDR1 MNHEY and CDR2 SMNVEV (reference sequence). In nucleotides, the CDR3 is TGTGCCAGCAGTTTCAGTTGGGGCACTGAAGCTTTCTTT. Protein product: CASSFSWGTEAFF.

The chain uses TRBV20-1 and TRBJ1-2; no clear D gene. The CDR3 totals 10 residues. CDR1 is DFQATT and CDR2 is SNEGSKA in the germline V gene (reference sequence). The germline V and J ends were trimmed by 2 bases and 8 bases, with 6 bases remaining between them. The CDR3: CSARMGGYTF. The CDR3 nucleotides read TGCAGTGCTAGAATGGGGGGCTACACCTTC.

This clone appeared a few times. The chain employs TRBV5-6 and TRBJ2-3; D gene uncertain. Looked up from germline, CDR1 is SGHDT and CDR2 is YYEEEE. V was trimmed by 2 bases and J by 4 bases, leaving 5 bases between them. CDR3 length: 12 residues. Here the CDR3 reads CASSFLSDTQYF. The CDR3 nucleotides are TGTGCCAGCAGCTTCCTCTCAGATACGCAGTATTTT. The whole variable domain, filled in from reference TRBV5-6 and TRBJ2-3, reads DAGVTQSPTHLIKTRGQQVTLRCSPKSGHDTVSWYQQALGQGPQFIFQYYEEEERQRGNFPDRFSGHQFPNYSSELNVNALLLGDSALYLCASSFLSDTQYFGPGTRLTVL.

The chain's CDR3 is CASSVASTSVPPYEQYF. CDR3 nucleotide sequence: TGTGCCAGCAGCGTAGCCTCGACTAGCGTCCCCCCCTACGAGCAGTACTTC. V usage is TRBV9 and J usage is TRBJ2-7; TRBD2 matches at 8 bases. V lost 0 bases and J lost 2; bases outside the gene matches: 10. The CDR3 is 17 amino acids. From germline, CDR1 is SGDLS and CDR2 YYNGEE.

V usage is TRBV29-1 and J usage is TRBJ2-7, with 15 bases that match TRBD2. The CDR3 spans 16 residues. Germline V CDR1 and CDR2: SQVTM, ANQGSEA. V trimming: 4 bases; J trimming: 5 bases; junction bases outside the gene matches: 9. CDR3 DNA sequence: TGCAGCGTTGCGTACCCGGGACTAGCGGGAGGAGACGAGCAGTACTTC. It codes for CSVAYPGLAGGDEQYF.

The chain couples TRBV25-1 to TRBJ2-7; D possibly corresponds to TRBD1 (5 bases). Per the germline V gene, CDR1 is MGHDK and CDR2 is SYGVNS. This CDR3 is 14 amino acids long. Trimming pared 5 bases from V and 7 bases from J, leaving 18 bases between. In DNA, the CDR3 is TGTGCCAGCAGTCCCCGGACAAGTGGAATTGAGCAGTACTTC. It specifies CASSPRTSGIEQYF.

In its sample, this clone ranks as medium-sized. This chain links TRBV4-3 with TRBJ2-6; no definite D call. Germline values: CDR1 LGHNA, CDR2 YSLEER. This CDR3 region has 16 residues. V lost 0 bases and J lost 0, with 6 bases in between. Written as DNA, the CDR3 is TGCGCCAGCAGCCAAGAAATCAGCTCTGGGGCCAACGTCCTGACTTTC. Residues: CASSQEISSGANVLTF.

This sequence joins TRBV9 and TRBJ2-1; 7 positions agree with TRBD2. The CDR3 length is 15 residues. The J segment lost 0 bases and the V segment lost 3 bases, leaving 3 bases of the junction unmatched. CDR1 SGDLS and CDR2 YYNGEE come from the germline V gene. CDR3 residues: CASSGLADSYNEQFF. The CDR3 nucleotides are TGTGCCAGCAGCGGCCTAGCGGACTCCTACAATGAGCAGTTCTTC.

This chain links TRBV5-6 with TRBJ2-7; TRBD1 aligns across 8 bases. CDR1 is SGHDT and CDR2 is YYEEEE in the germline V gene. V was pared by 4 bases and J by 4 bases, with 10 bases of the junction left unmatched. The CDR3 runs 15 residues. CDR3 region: CASSLGQGRWYEQYF. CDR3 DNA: TGTGCCAGCAGCCTCGGACAGGGTAGGTGGTACGAGCAGTACTTC.

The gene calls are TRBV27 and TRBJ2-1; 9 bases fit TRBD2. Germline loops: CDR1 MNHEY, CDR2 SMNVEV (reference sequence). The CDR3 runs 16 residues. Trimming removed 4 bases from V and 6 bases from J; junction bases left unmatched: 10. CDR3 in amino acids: CASSSLAGAAGNEQFF. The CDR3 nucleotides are TGTGCCAGCAGTTCATTAGCGGGAGCGGCGGGCAATGAGCAGTTCTTC.

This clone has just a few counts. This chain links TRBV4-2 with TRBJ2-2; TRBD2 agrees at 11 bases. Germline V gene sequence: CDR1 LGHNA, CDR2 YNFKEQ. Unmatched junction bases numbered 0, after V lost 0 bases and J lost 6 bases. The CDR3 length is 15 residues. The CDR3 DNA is TGTGCCAGCAGCCAAGATAGCGGGGGGGCCGGGGAGCTGTTTTTT. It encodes CASSQDSGGAGELFF.

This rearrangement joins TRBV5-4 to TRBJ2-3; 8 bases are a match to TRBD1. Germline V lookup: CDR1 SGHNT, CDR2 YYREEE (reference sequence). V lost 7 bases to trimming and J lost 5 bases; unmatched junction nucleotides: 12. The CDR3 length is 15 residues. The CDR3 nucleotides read TGTGCCAGCCACTCCAGGGGGCAGAATAGAGATACGCAGTATTTT. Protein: CASHSRGQNRDTQYF.

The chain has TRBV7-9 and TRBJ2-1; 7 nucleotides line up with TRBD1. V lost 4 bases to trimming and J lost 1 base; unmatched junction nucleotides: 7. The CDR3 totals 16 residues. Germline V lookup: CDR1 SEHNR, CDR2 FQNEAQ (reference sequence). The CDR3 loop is CASSSPGTASYNEQFF. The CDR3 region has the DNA TGTGCCAGCAGCTCCCCCGGGACAGCGTCCTACAATGAGCAGTTCTTC.

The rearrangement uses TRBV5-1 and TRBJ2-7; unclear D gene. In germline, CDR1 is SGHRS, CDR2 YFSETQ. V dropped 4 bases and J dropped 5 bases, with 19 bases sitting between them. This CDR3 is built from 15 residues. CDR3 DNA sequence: TGCGCCAGCAGCGCGCGTCTGGGTTTAACGGACGAGCAGTACTTC. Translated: CASSARLGLTDEQYF.

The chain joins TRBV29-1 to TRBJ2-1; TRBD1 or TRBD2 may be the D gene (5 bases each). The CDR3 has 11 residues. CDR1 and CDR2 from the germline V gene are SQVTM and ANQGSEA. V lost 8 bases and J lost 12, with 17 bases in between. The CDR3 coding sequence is TGCAGCCTACCCGAGGGGATCGGGCAGTTCTTC. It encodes CSLPEGIGQFF.